These 18 T cell receptor beta chains originate from one sample sequenced in a study of tumour-infiltrating T cells in Burkitt lymphoma. Sequencing was performed with immunoSEQ multiplex PCR; in TCRdb, only in-frame clones are kept and a portion is missing. Among about 3,300 clones, roughly 13% were seen once, and the ten largest hold 6.5% to 8.5%. The sequencing input was tumor tissue. The source is a human donor with Burkitt lymphoma.

The rearrangement joins TRBV7-3 to TRBJ1-1; tentatively, D is TRBD1 (5 bases). V dropped 3 bases and J dropped 3 bases, with 14 bases sitting between them. CDR3 length: 15 amino acids. Per the germline V gene, CDR1 is SGHTA and CDR2 is FQGTGA. The CDR3 DNA reads as TGTGCCAGCAGCTTGGGGCCAGGTTATGACACTGAAGCTTTCTTT. Its translation is CASSLGPGYDTEAFF.

The rearrangement links TRBV10-3 to TRBJ1-2; maybe TRBD1 (5 bases). The CDR3 has 14 amino acids. Germline CDR1 is ENHRY and CDR2 is SYGVKD. The V gene lost 6 bases and the J gene lost 8 bases, with 19 bases spanning the gap. CDR3 sequence: CAISRPGLLWGYTF. The DNA for the CDR3 is TGTGCCATCAGCAGACCGGGACTCCTTTGGGGCTACACCTTC.

The chain employs TRBV7-9 and TRBJ1-1; D uncertain. The CDR3 sequence is 14 residues long. Germline CDR1 and CDR2: SEHNR and FQNEAQ (reference sequence). Trimming removed 1 base at V and 1 base at J, with 7 bases between. The CDR3 coding sequence is TGTGCCAGCAGCTTAGGTCTAGGGAACACTGAAGCTTTCTTT. Protein: CASSLGLGNTEAFF.

In this sample, this clone turned up a few times. V usage is TRBV5-1 and J usage is TRBJ1-2, with D unclear. V gave up 0 bases and J gave up 2 bases, with 5 bases separating them. Germline CDR1 reads SGHRS; CDR2 reads YFSETQ. The CDR3 totals 13 residues. CDR3 sequence (DNA): TGCGCCAGCAGCTTGGATGCCAACTATGGCTACACCTTC. It translates to CASSLDANYGYTF. The whole variable domain, filled in from reference TRBV5-1 and TRBJ1-2, reads KAGVTQTPRYLIKTRGQQVTLSCSPISGHRSVSWYQQTPGQGLQFLFEYFSETQRNKGNFPGRFSGRQFSNSRSEMNVSTLELGDSALYLCASSLDANYGYTFGSGTRLTVV.

The rearrangement links TRBV11-1 to TRBJ1-2; D is ambiguous. The CDR3 runs 13 residues. Looked up from germline, CDR1 is SGHAT and CDR2 is FQDESV (reference sequence). Between the trimmed V and J ends, which lost 5 bases and 0 bases, there was a span of 7 bases. As DNA, the CDR3 is TGTGCCAGCAGCCGCGGGGCTAACTATGGCTACACCTTC. Amino acid sequence: CASSRGANYGYTF.

There are a few counts of this clone. The V gene is TRBV5-1, the J gene TRBJ2-1, with D possibly matching TRBD2 (5 bases). The CDR3 has 17 residues. Trimming pared 0 bases from V and 0 bases from J, leaving 13 bases between. Germline-derived CDR1 and CDR2 are SGHRS and YFSETQ. CDR3 nucleotide sequence: TGCGCCAGCAGCTTGGCCCCACTAGGGCCCTCCTACAATGAGCAGTTCTTC. It specifies CASSLAPLGPSYNEQFF.

This chain joins TRBV2 and TRBJ2-7; D is possibly TRBD2 (6 bases). The V gene lost 4 bases and the J gene lost 5 bases, with 9 bases spanning the gap. The germline CDR1 and CDR2 sequences are SNHLY and FYNNEI. This CDR3 has 12 amino acids. CDR3 sequence (DNA): TGTGCCAGCAGTGGGTGGGGGGACGAGCAGTACTTC. Translating gives CASSGWGDEQYF.

This clone was seen a few times. The genes are TRBV10-1 and TRBJ1-1; weak D call: TRBD1 (6 bases). The V end lost 11 bases, the J end lost 1 base, and 11 bases lay between the germline ends. CDR3 length: 12 amino acids. CDR1 and CDR2 (germline): WNHNN, SYGVQD (reference sequence). As DNA, the CDR3 is TGCGCCGAAGGGGGGGGGAACACTGAAGCTTTCTTT. Amino acid sequence: CAEGGGNTEAFF.

This clone is judged large. This chain joins TRBV7-3 and TRBJ2-7, with D perhaps matching TRBD1 or TRBD2 (5 bases each). CDR1 and CDR2 (germline): SGHTA, FQGTGA. This CDR3 is 13 amino acids long. V gave up 2 bases and J gave up 5 bases, with 10 bases separating them. Here the CDR3 DNA reads TGTGCCAGCAGCTTAGGGGGAATGAACGAGCAGTACTTC. Protein: CASSLGGMNEQYF.

The rearrangement joins TRBV5-4 to TRBJ1-1, with D possibly TRBD1 on 5 matching bases. Looked up from germline, CDR1 is SGHNT and CDR2 is YYREEE (reference sequence). There are 14 residues in the CDR3. V was cut by 5 bases and J by 2 bases, with 13 bases left in between. The CDR3 loop is CASSNGHSNTEAFF. The CDR3 DNA reads TGTGCCAGCAGTAACGGACACTCAAACACTGAAGCTTTCTTT.

This clone was counted only a few times. This chain connects TRBV18 to TRBJ2-7, with 7 bases lining up with TRBD1. CDR3 length: 14 amino acids. Germline-derived CDR1 and CDR2 are KGHSH and LQKENI. Losses at the gene ends were 3 bases for V and 1 base for J; bases not matched to a gene: 3. CDR3 residues: CASSPQGQSYEQYF. The DNA of the CDR3 is TGTGCCAGCTCACCGCAGGGACAGTCCTACGAGCAGTACTTC.

The sample holds a few counts of this clone. This chain joins TRBV7-2 and TRBJ2-7; 7 bases are shared with TRBD1. Germline assignment: CDR1 SGHTA and CDR2 FQGNSA. The CDR3 length is 13 residues. The V and J ends lost 3 bases and 5 bases, in that order; junction bases with no gene match: 4. The CDR3 DNA is TGTGCCAGCAGCTTCGGACAGGTCCACGAGCAGTACTTC. This translates into CASSFGQVHEQYF.

This clone showed up just a few times. At one end the junction does not follow the germline gene, possibly because of a read error. The chain carries TRBV7-7 and TRBJ2-2, with D possibly matching TRBD2 (6 bases). CDR1 SSHAT and CDR2 FNYEAQ come from the germline V gene (reference sequence). The CDR3 extends over 16 amino acids. The CDR3: CASSRGKGPNTGELFF. CDR3 DNA: TGTGCTAGCAGCCGGGGGAAGGGGCCGAACACCGGGGAGCTGTTTTTT.

This clone came up a few times. The rearrangement links TRBV5-5 to TRBJ1-1; no firm D call. Germline V gives CDR1 SGHKS, CDR2 YYEKEE (reference sequence). The CDR3 runs to 12 residues. The V and J ends lost 1 base and 6 bases respectively, with 7 bases between them. Written as DNA, the CDR3 is TGTGCCAGCAGCTTGATCCAGGCTGAAGCTTTCTTT. Translation: CASSLIQAEAFF.

V is TRBV7-2 and J is TRBJ2-7, with D possibly being TRBD1 (5 bases). The CDR3 length is 12 residues. Trimming left V 4 bases short and J 7 bases short, with 11 bases between. Germline V CDR1 and CDR2: SGHTA, FQGNSA. CDR3: CASSSDIREQYF. CDR3 in DNA: TGTGCCAGCAGCTCGGACATTCGGGAGCAGTACTTC.

This clone was detected a few times. The CDR3: CASSLVSGLNMDVPYEQYF. The CDR3 DNA follows: TGTGCCAGCAGCTTAGTCTCGGGATTGAACATGGACGTCCCCTACGAGCAGTACTTC. The V gene is TRBV13, the J gene TRBJ2-7; D is perhaps TRBD2 (5 bases). The CDR3 loop spans 19 amino acids. Germline V gives CDR1 PRHDT, CDR2 FYEKMQ (reference sequence). Trimming stripped 1 base from V and 2 bases from J, with 24 bases between.

This clone was counted between two and nine times. The CDR3 protein is CAWTISTGSYTF. CDR3 DNA sequence: TGTGCCTGGACCATCTCGACAGGGTCCTACACCTTC. J is TRBJ1-2 and V is TRBV30; 7 nucleotides align to TRBD1. Germline V gene sequence: CDR1 GTSNPN, CDR2 SVGIG (reference sequence). After removal of 4 bases from V and 10 bases from J, the junction contained 9 bases not matched to a gene. The CDR3 runs to 12 residues.

This clone was counted a few times. This chain uses TRBV4-1 with TRBJ2-1; weak D call: TRBD2 (6 bases). The CDR3 spans 13 residues. Germline assignment: CDR1 MGHRA and CDR2 YSYEKL. The ends were cut back, 6 bases at V and 5 bases at J, with 11 bases in the middle. The CDR3, as DNA: TGCGCCAGCAGGCGCCCGGGGGACAATGAGCAGTTCTTC. This translates into CASRRPGDNEQFF.